Listed below are T cell receptor beta chains from one sample, sequenced in a study of blood T cell repertoires in COVID-19. Only in-frame clones appear in the TCRdb table, and some are missing; sequencing was by immunoSEQ multiplex PCR. The profile shows under 50,000 clones, approximately 93% of them singletons. The source material was peripheral blood. All receptors come from a man between 60 and 75 years old with COVID-19, enrolled during active disease. CDR3s leave out the opening cysteine and the closing phenylalanine or tryptophan.

v_call cdr3_aa
TRBV24-1 ATSDGGRTLAEKLF
TRBV18 ASSPLGQSNQPQH
TRBV4-1 ASSQDHRDPRPLH
TRBV30 AWRTGGGRFEQY
TRBV6-5 ASSQAGTGNRGYT
TRBV7-6 ASSMSGGFTDTQY
TRBV5-1 ASSLTGGTTDTQY
TRBV7-3 ASSPDRGWDTQY
TRBV30 ASGTGPHYGYT
TRBV6-6 AGGTGLGTIY
TRBV30 AWSIQGNSPLH
TRBV19 ASSISQETQY
TRBV5-4 ASSFSGEIYEQY
TRBV7-3 ASSPTQGLGEQF
TRBV6-1 ASSENGGSNYGYT
TRBV7-6 ASSPGTSGGLGDEQF
TRBV18 ASSSQNSLLAVKSYEQY
TRBV5-5 ASSLPGEGNEQF
TRBV27 ASSSGRRYEQY
TRBV12-3/TRBV12-4 ASSLGQGKF
TRBV5-1 ASSPGTSNTGELF
TRBV28 ASSLLTGGSTEAF
TRBV24-1 ATSDARGTSGRWGPYEQY